Listed below are T cell receptor beta chains from one sample, sequenced in a study of blood T cell repertoires in COVID-19. Assay used: immunoSEQ multiplex PCR; TCRdb lists only in-frame clones, some missing. The sample consists of fewer than 500,000 clones, 81% of them appearing once. Sequenced input: peripheral blood. The receptor set was obtained from a human donor with acute or convalescent COVID-19. The donor label of this sample is uncertain. CDR3s include the opening cysteine and the closing phenylalanine or tryptophan. The D gene is left open where the match is weak. Where a row states a size, it is once, few, many or the class of an expanded clone; other rows omit it.

CDR3: CASSSTVNTEAFF; DNA: TGTGCCAGCAGTTCCACGGTAAACACTGAAGCTTTCTTT; size: -; V: TRBV28; J: TRBJ1-1; D: -
CDR3: CASSTGGGLGTNEQFF; DNA: TGCGCCAGCAGCACTGGGGGGGGTCTAGGGACCAATGAGCAGTTCTTC; size: -; V: TRBV5-1; J: TRBJ2-1; D: TRBD2
CDR3: CASSLVAATEAFF; DNA: TGTGCCAGCAGCTTAGTAGCGGCGACTGAAGCTTTCTTT; size: -; V: TRBV7-9; J: TRBJ1-1; D: -
CDR3: CASSSGQLKGNEQFF; DNA: TGCGCCAGCAGCTCGGGACAGTTAAAAGGCAATGAGCAGTTCTTC; size: -; V: TRBV5-1; J: TRBJ2-1; D: TRBD1
CDR3: CASSSTGTANQPQHF; DNA: TGTGCCAGCAGCTCCACCGGGACTGCGAATCAGCCCCAGCATTTT; size: -; V: TRBV6-5; J: TRBJ1-5; D: -
CDR3: CASSIQGPRDGYTF; DNA: TGTGCCAGCAGCATACAGGGACCCCGTGATGGCTACACCTTC; size: -; V: TRBV3-1/TRBV3-2; J: TRBJ1-2; D: -
CDR3: CASGKNRGHEQFF; DNA: TGTGCCAGCGGAAAAAACAGGGGGCATGAGCAGTTCTTC; size: few; V: TRBV12-3/TRBV12-4; J: TRBJ2-1; D: TRBD1
CDR3: CASRENRVEQYF; DNA: TGTGCCAGCAGAGAAAACAGGGTCGAGCAGTACTTC; size: -; V: TRBV2; J: TRBJ2-7; D: -
CDR3: CASSLGQSGSTGELFF; DNA: TGTGCCAGCAGCTTAGGCCAGTCTGGCAGCACCGGGGAGCTGTTTTTT; size: -; V: TRBV7-9; J: TRBJ2-2; D: -
CDR3: CASSQWGAGEADTQYF; DNA: TGTGCCAGCAGCCAATGGGGAGCGGGAGAGGCAGATACGCAGTATTTT; size: -; V: TRBV3-1/TRBV3-2; J: TRBJ2-3; D: TRBD2
CDR3: CASSFQGASGYTF; DNA: TGTGCCAGCAGCTTTCAGGGGGCGAGCGGCTACACCTTC; size: -; V: TRBV5-6; J: TRBJ1-2; D: TRBD1
CDR3: CASTLGAASLVRAYTF; DNA: TGTGCCAGCACCTTGGGGGCAGCATCTTTAGTTAGAGCCTACACCTTC; size: -; V: TRBV28; J: TRBJ1-2; D: -
CDR3: CASSWSRISYNEQFF; DNA: TGTGCCAGCAGCTGGAGCCGGATTTCCTACAATGAGCAGTTCTTC; size: -; V: TRBV3-1/TRBV3-2; J: TRBJ2-1; D: -
CDR3: CASSQGSAGGWEQYF; DNA: TGTGCCAGCAGCCAAGGATCAGCGGGAGGTTGGGAGCAGTACTTC; size: -; V: TRBV3-1/TRBV3-2; J: TRBJ2-7; D: TRBD2
CDR3: CASFLPGGWNTEAFF; DNA: TGTGCCAGCTTCCTCCCTGGGGGGTGGAACACTGAAGCTTTCTTT; size: -; V: TRBV6-5; J: TRBJ1-1; D: -
CDR3: CASSALAVTNTGELFF; DNA: TGTGCCAGCAGCGCATTAGCAGTTACGAACACCGGGGAGCTGTTTTTT; size: -; V: TRBV9; J: TRBJ2-2; D: -
CDR3: CASSVVAGGYNEQFF; DNA: TGTGCCAGCAGCGTAGTAGCGGGAGGCTACAATGAGCAGTTCTTC; size: -; V: TRBV9; J: TRBJ2-1; D: TRBD2
CDR3: CASSFQGAWEKLFF; DNA: TGTGCCAGCAGTTTTCAGGGGGCATGGGAAAAACTGTTTTTT; size: -; V: TRBV28; J: TRBJ1-4; D: TRBD1
CDR3: CASIPTGGDRGTLAKNIQYF; DNA: TGTGCCAGCATCCCGACAGGGGGGGACAGGGGTACCTTAGCCAAAAACATTCAGTACTTC; size: once; V: TRBV21-1; J: TRBJ2-4; D: -
CDR3: CASSPNSGLSSYNEQFF; DNA: TGTGCCAGCTCGCCCAACAGTGGACTGAGCTCCTACAATGAGCAGTTCTTC; size: -; V: TRBV18; J: TRBJ2-1; D: -
CDR3: CASSLQYRNTEAFF; DNA: TGTGCCAGCAGCTTACAGTACAGGAACACTGAAGCTTTCTTT; size: -; V: TRBV11-2; J: TRBJ1-1; D: -
CDR3: CASSYGGAGDYGYTF; DNA: TGTGCCAGCAGTTACGGCGGAGCAGGGGACTATGGCTACACCTTC; size: -; V: TRBV6-5; J: TRBJ1-2; D: -
CDR3: CASSSDRSRAQYF; DNA: TGTGCCAGCAGTTCGGACAGGTCGAGGGCCCAGTACTTC; size: -; V: TRBV12-3/TRBV12-4; J: TRBJ2-5; D: TRBD1
CDR3: CASSPQGRVDTQYF; DNA: TGCGCCAGCAGTCCCCAAGGCAGGGTAGATACGCAGTATTTT; size: few; V: TRBV5-1; J: TRBJ2-3; D: -
CDR3: CASSPPRGATIYEQYF; DNA: TGTGCCAGCTCACCCCCTCGGGGGGCAACTATTTACGAGCAGTACTTC; size: few; V: TRBV18; J: TRBJ2-7; D: -
CDR3: CASSITGTGANTGELFF; DNA: TGCGCCAGCAGCATTACCGGGACAGGGGCTAACACCGGGGAGCTGTTTTTT; size: once; V: TRBV5-1; J: TRBJ2-2; D: TRBD1
CDR3: CASGLSSGNTIYF; DNA: TGTGCCAGTGGTCTCAGCTCTGGAAACACCATATATTTT; size: -; V: TRBV19; J: TRBJ1-3; D: -
CDR3: CAISADWGDNSPLHF; DNA: TGTGCCATCAGTGCCGACTGGGGGGATAATTCACCCCTCCACTTT; size: -; V: TRBV10-3; J: TRBJ1-6; D: -
CDR3: CASSEPGAVKDTQYF; DNA: TGCGCCAGCAGTGAGCCAGGGGCGGTGAAGGATACGCAGTATTTT; size: -; V: TRBV10-2; J: TRBJ2-3; D: -
CDR3: CASSSRLAGGYEQYF; DNA: TGTGCCAGCAGCTCGCGACTAGCGGGAGGATACGAGCAGTACTTC; size: once; V: TRBV3-1/TRBV3-2; J: TRBJ2-7; D: TRBD2
CDR3: CAGENRVRRYNEQFF; DNA: TGTGCCGGAGAAAACAGGGTAAGGAGGTACAATGAGCAGTTCTTC; size: -; V: TRBV2; J: TRBJ2-1; D: -
CDR3: CASSSLGAADGYTF; DNA: TGTGCCAGCAGCTCCCTGGGGGCTGCTGATGGCTACACCTTC; size: -; V: TRBV3-1/TRBV3-2; J: TRBJ1-2; D: -
CDR3: CASSYDSTGELFF; DNA: TGCGCCAGCAGCTATGACTCCACCGGGGAGCTGTTTTTT; size: -; V: TRBV5-1; J: TRBJ2-2; D: -
CDR3: CASSPYRGTNEKLFF; DNA: TGTGCCAGCAGCCCTTACAGGGGGACTAATGAAAAACTGTTTTTT; size: -; V: TRBV3-1/TRBV3-2; J: TRBJ1-4; D: TRBD1
CDR3: CAISQRGNEQFF; DNA: TGTGCCATCAGTCAACGGGGTAATGAGCAGTTCTTC; size: -; V: TRBV10-3; J: TRBJ2-1; D: -
CDR3: CASSLAGGTGELFF; DNA: TGTGCCAGCAGCTTAGCGGGAGGAACCGGGGAGCTGTTTTTT; size: -; V: TRBV11-3; J: TRBJ2-2; D: TRBD2
CDR3: CASSRQGYEAFF; DNA: TGCGCCAGCAGCAGACAGGGCTATGAAGCTTTCTTT; size: -; V: TRBV10-1; J: TRBJ1-1; D: TRBD1
CDR3: CASRVREGEKLFF; DNA: TGTGCCAGCAGGGTCAGGGAAGGGGAAAAACTGTTTTTT; size: -; V: TRBV6-5; J: TRBJ1-4; D: -
CDR3: CASSLGWGQGVREQYF; DNA: TGTGCCAGCAGCTTAGGGTGGGGACAGGGAGTAAGAGAGCAGTACTTC; size: -; V: TRBV5-6; J: TRBJ2-7; D: TRBD1
CDR3: CASGLVEGYAYEQFF; DNA: TGTGCTAGTGGTTTGGTTGAGGGTTACGCGTATGAGCAGTTCTTC; size: -; V: TRBV12-5; J: TRBJ2-1; D: -
CDR3: CASSIRQGLSTDTQYF; DNA: TGTGCCAGTAGTATAAGACAGGGTCTTAGCACAGATACGCAGTATTTT; size: -; V: TRBV19; J: TRBJ2-3; D: TRBD1
CDR3: CASSYQGQGTTEAFF; DNA: TGTGCCAGCAGTTACCAGGGACAGGGTACCACTGAAGCTTTCTTT; size: few; V: TRBV6-5; J: TRBJ1-1; D: TRBD1
CDR3: CASSPQDSGNTIYF; DNA: TGTGCCAGCAGCCCACAGGACTCTGGAAACACCATATATTTT; size: -; V: TRBV27; J: TRBJ1-3; D: -
CDR3: CASSSRTPHTDTQYF; DNA: TGTGCCAGCAGTTCTAGGACACCTCACACAGATACGCAGTATTTT; size: -; V: TRBV27; J: TRBJ2-3; D: -
CDR3: CASSVGTHSNQPQHF; DNA: TGTGCCAGCAGTGTGGGGACACATAGCAATCAGCCCCAGCATTTT; size: -; V: TRBV2; J: TRBJ1-5; D: -
CDR3: CASSTRRGTSLNTEAFF; DNA: TGCGCCAGCAGCACCCGCCGGGGAACCTCCTTGAACACTGAAGCTTTCTTT; size: -; V: TRBV5-1; J: TRBJ1-1; D: -
CDR3: CASSLGTWAGSDYGYTF; DNA: TGTGCCAGCAGTCTTGGAACCTGGGCAGGGTCGGACTATGGCTACACCTTC; size: -; V: TRBV9; J: TRBJ1-2; D: -
CDR3: CASSLSGVYTEAFF; DNA: TGTGCCAGCAGCCTATCAGGGGTATACACTGAAGCTTTCTTT; size: -; V: TRBV7-9; J: TRBJ1-1; D: -
CDR3: CASSPTGPEADTQYF; DNA: TGTGCCAGCAGCCCTACCGGCCCGGAGGCAGATACGCAGTATTTT; size: -; V: TRBV3-1/TRBV3-2; J: TRBJ2-3; D: -
CDR3: CASSQAVRDNFYGYTF; DNA: TGCGCCAGCAGTCAAGCGGTCCGGGACAACTTCTATGGCTACACCTTC; size: once; V: TRBV23-1; J: TRBJ1-2; D: -
CDR3: CAWRGDGATNEKLFF; DNA: TGTGCCTGGAGAGGGGATGGGGCAACTAATGAAAAACTGTTTTTT; size: -; V: TRBV30; J: TRBJ1-4; D: -
CDR3: CASSLARYPYEQYF; DNA: TGTGCCAGCAGCTTAGCGCGGTATCCCTACGAGCAGTACTTC; size: few; V: TRBV7-9; J: TRBJ2-7; D: -
CDR3: CASSLTHAGEAFF; DNA: TGTGCCAGCAGTTTAACACACGCCGGGGAAGCTTTCTTT; size: -; V: TRBV27; J: TRBJ1-1; D: -
CDR3: CASSWSGGATTEAFF; DNA: TGCGCCAGCAGCTGGTCCGGGGGGGCGACCACTGAAGCTTTCTTT; size: few; V: TRBV5-1; J: TRBJ1-1; D: -
CDR3: CASSKKGLAGETQYF; DNA: TGCGCCAGCTCAAAAAAAGGACTAGCGGGAGAGACCCAGTACTTC; size: -; V: TRBV5-1; J: TRBJ2-5; D: TRBD2
CDR3: CASRESAKYTEAFF; DNA: TGCGCCAGCAGAGAGTCAGCGAAATACACTGAAGCTTTCTTT; size: -; V: TRBV10-2; J: TRBJ1-1; D: -